A selection of T cell receptor beta chains follows, all from one sample in a study of T cell responses to AZD1222 COVID-19 vaccine. Here immunoSEQ multiplex PCR was the method, and the copy in TCRdb shows in-frame clones only, minus some. The sample consists of tens of thousands of clones, about 89% of them appearing once. The material sequenced was peripheral blood, taken on day 0 of MenACWY control vaccination. Receptors were obtained from an adult in good health. Both conserved end residues are part of each CDR3. The D gene is left open where the match is weak. A row's size may be missing; if present it is once, few, many or a size class.

NA	TRBJ2-6	13	once	TRBV19	CASRTGGANVLTF	TGTGCCTCAAGGACGGGGGGGGCCAACGTCCTGACTTTC
NA	TRBJ2-3	12	NA	TRBV2	CASSVRGNTQYF	TGTGCCAGCAGTGTTCGGGGAAATACGCAGTATTTT
NA	TRBJ2-1	13	NA	TRBV5-5	CASSLSPLNEQFF	TGTGCCAGCAGCTTGTCGCCTCTCAATGAGCAGTTCTTC
NA	TRBJ2-1	16	NA	TRBV10-2	CASSESFPGAYNEQFF	TGCGCCAGCAGTGAGTCCTTCCCGGGGGCCTACAATGAGCAGTTCTTC
NA	TRBJ2-3	14	once	TRBV5-1	CASSVEGRTDTQYF	TGCGCCAGCAGTGTGGAGGGCCGAACAGATACGCAGTATTTT
TRBD2	TRBJ2-7	15	NA	TRBV19	CASSIISAGAYEQYF	TGTGCCAGTAGTATAATCTCAGCGGGAGCCTACGAGCAGTACTTC
NA	TRBJ1-6	14	NA	TRBV27	CASSTGQVNSPLHF	TGTGCCAGCAGCACAGGTCAGGTTAATTCACCCCTCCACTTT
NA	TRBJ2-7	13	many	TRBV16	CASSLNGRAEQYF	TGTGCCAGCAGCCTTAACGGACGAGCCGAGCAGTACTTC
NA	TRBJ2-7	16	NA	TRBV5-4	CASSLEAAGSTYEQYF	TGTGCCAGCAGCTTGGAGGCTGCAGGTTCAACCTACGAGCAGTACTTC
NA	TRBJ2-1	11	NA	TRBV13	CATRTVNEQFF	TGTGCCACAAGGACAGTCAATGAGCAGTTCTTC
NA	TRBJ1-3	15	NA	TRBV28	CASSPWDHSGNTIYF	TGTGCCAGCAGTCCCTGGGACCACTCTGGAAACACCATATATTTT
NA	TRBJ1-5	13	NA	TRBV7-9	CASSLNSNQPQHF	TGTGCCAGCAGCTTGAATAGCAATCAGCCCCAGCATTTT
NA	TRBJ1-6	16	NA	TRBV19	CASSMRGSAEGSPLHF	TGTGCCAGTAGTATGCGGGGGAGTGCGGAAGGGTCACCCCTCCACTTT